The 30 T cell receptor beta chains below all came from one sample that was sequenced in a study of blood T cell repertoires in COVID-19. This table comes from immunoSEQ multiplex PCR, and its TCRdb copy is limited to in-frame clones, with some not included. The sample lists about 250,000 clones, around 90% occurring once. Specimen: peripheral blood. These receptors came from a man aged 25 to 45 with COVID-19, enrolled during active disease.

The genes are TRBV5-6 and TRBJ1-1; D is ambiguous. The V gene lost 4 bases and the J gene lost 0 bases, with 13 bases spanning the gap. This CDR3 spans 15 amino acids. Germline V gene lookup returns CDR1 SGHDT and CDR2 YYEEEE. DNA of the CDR3: TGTGCCAGCAGCAGCGGAACCTTAATGAACACTGAAGCTTTCTTT. Residues: CASSSGTLMNTEAFF.

This clone was seen only once. The chain couples TRBV6-5 to TRBJ2-1, with TRBD2 as a possible D gene (6 bases). This CDR3 spans 15 amino acids. V was cut by 6 bases and J by 7 bases, with 19 bases left in between. Per the germline V gene, CDR1 is MNHEY and CDR2 is SVGAGI. The CDR3 region is CASSLGGVLGNEQFF. The CDR3 DNA follows: TGTGCCAGCAGCCTGGGCGGGGTCCTTGGAAATGAGCAGTTCTTC.

CDR3 sequence: CAWSTGNYGYTF. The CDR3 bases are TGTGCCTGGAGTACCGGGAACTATGGCTACACCTTC. The chain has TRBV30 and TRBJ1-2; D not resolved. In germline, CDR1 is GTSNPN, CDR2 SVGIG (reference sequence). This CDR3 comprises 12 residues. Trimming shortened V by 2 bases and J by 2 bases, and 6 bases separated the two germline ends.

The CDR3 DNA is TGTGCCAGTAGTACCCCCCAGGCGCTCTATGGCTACACCTTC. This sequence encodes CASSTPQALYGYTF. V and J are TRBV19 and TRBJ1-2, with D unresolved. The V gene's germline CDR1 is LNHDA and CDR2 SQIVND (reference sequence). This CDR3 is built from 14 residues. V lost 4 bases to trimming and J lost 4 bases, with 13 bases between them.

V gene TRBV11-2 combines with J gene TRBJ2-7; perhaps TRBD2 as D (7 bases). Deletions cut 2 bases from V and 3 bases from J, with 23 bases between. CDR3 length: 18 amino acids. CDR1 is SGHAT and CDR2 is FQNNGV in the germline V gene. CDR3 coding DNA: TGTGCCAGCAGCTTACCTCCCAAGGGGGGGCAGGCTGGCTACGAGCAGTACTTC. It codes for CASSLPPKGGQAGYEQYF. The full variable domain, with the rest looked up from reference TRBV11-2 and TRBJ2-7, is EAGVAQSPRYKIIEKRQSVAFWCNPISGHATLYWYQQILGQGPKLLIQFQNNGVVDDSQLPKDRFSAERLKGVDSTLKIQPAKLEDSAVYLCASSLPPKGGQAGYEQYFGPGTRLTVT.

The V call is TRBV18, the J call TRBJ2-7; 8 bases agree with TRBD1. V lost 0 bases and J lost 3; bases outside the gene matches: 1. Germline V gives CDR1 KGHSH, CDR2 LQKENI. The CDR3 contains 14 residues. The CDR3 bases are TGTGCCAGCTCACCACCGGGACAGGACTACGAGCAGTACTTC. As protein: CASSPPGQDYEQYF.

The rearrangement uses TRBV3-1 (or the pseudogene TRBV3-2) and TRBJ1-1, with TRBD1 as a possible D gene (6 bases). Trimming cost V 0 bases and J 4 bases, with 15 bases left between them. The CDR3 contains 16 residues. Germline V CDR1 and CDR2: LGHDT, YNNKEL (reference sequence). The CDR3 nucleotides are TGTGCCAGCAGCCAAGATGAACAGGGCATCGGCACTGAAGCTTTCTTT. Translation gives CASSQDEQGIGTEAFF.

V and J are TRBV10-1 and TRBJ2-5; 8 nucleotides align to TRBD2. The CDR3 length is 14 residues. Germline CDR1 and CDR2: WNHNN and SYGVQD (reference sequence). J was trimmed by 3 bases and V by 5 bases; bases with no gene match: 5. This CDR3 reads CASSPAGVEETQYF. The DNA for the CDR3 is TGCGCCAGCAGTCCAGCGGGGGTAGAAGAGACCCAGTACTTC.

This chain links TRBV4-1 with TRBJ1-2, with D perhaps TRBD1 (6 bases). Trimming removed 5 bases from V and 2 bases from J, with 12 bases in between. CDR1 MGHRA and CDR2 YSYEKL come from the germline V gene. The CDR3 runs to 14 residues. In DNA form, the CDR3 reads TGCGCCAGCAGCAGCCGGGACACAAACTATGGCTACACCTTC. The encoded protein is CASSSRDTNYGYTF.

The rearrangement uses TRBV7-9 and TRBJ1-1, with D possibly matching TRBD1 (5 bases). Between the trimmed V and J ends, which lost 5 bases and 11 bases, there was a span of 12 bases. CDR3 size: 11 residues. Germline V lookup: CDR1 SEHNR, CDR2 FQNEAQ (reference sequence). DNA for the CDR3: TGTGCCAGCAGCCGGGGGGTGGGCGCTTTCTTT. Translation gives CASSRGVGAFF. Drawing the rest from reference TRBV7-9 and TRBJ1-1, the complete variable domain is DTGVSQNPRHKITKRGQNVTFRCDPISEHNRLYWYRQTLGQGPEFLTYFQNEAQLEKSRLLSDRFSAERPKGSFSTLEIQRTEQGDSAMYLCASSRGVGAFFGQGTRLTVV.

The chain is built from TRBV5-4 and TRBJ2-1; 10 positions match TRBD2. CDR1 is SGHNT, CDR2 YYREEE, per germline (reference sequence). The length of the CDR3 is 16 residues. Losses at the gene ends were 1 base for V and 6 bases for J; bases not matched to a gene: 7. CDR3 in DNA: TGTGCCAGCAGCTTGCTTATAAGCGGGGGGGTCAATGAGCAGTTCTTC. It codes for CASSLLISGGVNEQFF.

The chain recombines TRBV19 with TRBJ1-1; 9 positions agree with TRBD1. V shed 8 bases and J 7 bases; nucleotides not matched to a gene: 5. This CDR3 contains 12 residues. Germline V lookup: CDR1 LNHDA, CDR2 SQIVND (reference sequence). CDR3 in DNA: TGTGCCAGTCGGACAGGGGTCGGTGAAGCTTTCTTT. Protein sequence: CASRTGVGEAFF.

The V gene is TRBV3-1 (or the pseudogene TRBV3-2), the J gene TRBJ1-2, with no clear D. Germline V lookup: CDR1 LGHDT, CDR2 YNNKEL (reference sequence). The V gene lost 3 bases and the J gene lost 2 bases, with 10 bases spanning the gap. This CDR3 contains 14 residues. CDR3 coding DNA: TGTGCCAGCAGCCACCCCGGGGTGAACTATGGCTACACCTTC. Residues: CASSHPGVNYGYTF.

The chain couples TRBV20-1 to TRBJ1-1; no clear D. Germline CDR1 is DFQATT and CDR2 is SNEGSKA (reference sequence). The V gene lost 3 bases and the J gene lost 0 bases, with 11 bases spanning the gap. There are 14 residues in the CDR3. In DNA, the CDR3 is TGCAGTGCTAGTAGAGGGTCCATGAACACTGAAGCTTTCTTT. It yields the protein CSASRGSMNTEAFF.

The chain combines TRBV6-1 with TRBJ1-2; no reliable D call. CDR3 length equals 10 residues. Germline values: CDR1 MNHNS, CDR2 SASEGT. V was shortened by 3 bases and J by 8 bases, with 4 bases between the two germline ends. CDR3 loop: CASSESGYTF. Written as DNA, the CDR3 is TGTGCCAGCAGTGAGAGCGGCTACACCTTC.

The chain carries TRBV5-4 and TRBJ1-4; the D is unclear. The CDR3 is 15 amino acids. Trimming removed 4 bases from V and 3 bases from J, with 13 bases in between. Per the germline V gene, CDR1 is SGHNT and CDR2 is YYREEE (reference sequence). In DNA form, the CDR3 reads TGTGCCAGCAGCCCCCACGGGGAGGCTAATGAAAAACTGTTTTTT. This translates into CASSPHGEANEKLFF.

This clone was seen just once. The genes are TRBV2 and TRBJ1-2; D gene ambiguous. V lost 7 bases and J lost 7, with 13 bases in between. This CDR3 has 12 amino acids. CDR1 and CDR2 from the germline V gene are SNHLY and FYNNEI. The CDR3 region is CASTTEGGGYTF. CDR3 bases: TGTGCCAGCACAACAGAGGGCGGTGGCTACACCTTC. The variable domain in full, completed from reference TRBV2 and TRBJ1-2, reads EPEVTQTPSHQVTQMGQEVILRCVPISNHLYFYWYRQILGQKVEFLVSFYNNEISEKSEIFDDQFSVERPDGSNFTLKIRSTKLEDSAMYFCASTTEGGGYTFGSGTRLTVV.

The chain carries TRBV30 and TRBJ2-1; 7 positions match TRBD2. V was pared by 6 bases and J by 1 base, with 12 bases of the junction left unmatched. Germline values: CDR1 GTSNPN, CDR2 SVGIG (reference sequence). The CDR3 sequence is 16 residues long. CDR3 DNA sequence: TGTGCCTGCCTTGGGGGGGGAAGTTCTTCCTACAATGAGCAGTTCTTC. It is translated as CACLGGGSSSYNEQFF.

The rearrangement links TRBV29-1 to TRBJ2-5; tentatively, D is TRBD2 (6 bases). The CDR3 is 14 amino acids. Trimming left V 4 bases short and J 3 bases short, with 15 bases between. Germline V gene data show CDR1 as SQVTM and CDR2 as ANQGSEA. The CDR3 DNA follows: TGCAGCGTTGGCTTCTGGGGGGTGAAAGAGACCCAGTACTTC. Translated: CSVGFWGVKETQYF.

The chain couples TRBV7-2 to TRBJ1-2, with 10 bases that match TRBD1. Per germline, CDR1 SGHTA and CDR2 FQGNSA. This CDR3 spans 18 amino acids. After removal of 3 bases from V and 4 bases from J, the junction contained 14 bases not matched to a gene. The CDR3 is CASSFLGQGYFGGYGYTF. As DNA, the CDR3 is TGTGCCAGCAGCTTTCTGGGACAGGGGTACTTTGGAGGCTATGGCTACACCTTC. Drawing the rest from reference TRBV7-2 and TRBJ1-2, the complete variable domain is GAGVSQSPSNKVTEKGKDVELRCDPISGHTALYWYRQSLGQGLEFLIYFQGNSAPDKSGLPSDRFSAERTGGSVSTLTIQRTQQEDSAVYLCASSFLGQGYFGGYGYTFGSGTRLTVV.

V is TRBV6-5 and J is TRBJ1-1; tentative D call: TRBD1 (6 bases). This CDR3 has 15 amino acids. CDR1 is MNHEY, CDR2 SVGAGI, per germline. Trimming left V 10 bases short and J 0 bases short, with 18 bases between. The CDR3 coding sequence is TGTGCCACCAGGGGTTGGGGGGTGTTGAACACTGAAGCTTTCTTT. Translating it yields CATRGWGVLNTEAFF.

In its sample, this clone was seen once. The genes are TRBV3-1 (or the pseudogene TRBV3-2) and TRBJ1-5; TRBD1 might be the D (6 bases). The CDR3 is made up of 16 amino acids. The germline V and J ends were trimmed by 4 bases and 3 bases, with 16 bases remaining between them. The V gene's germline CDR1 is LGHDT and CDR2 YNNKEL (reference sequence). CDR3 protein: CASSLSTGTHNQPQHF. The CDR3 nucleotides read TGTGCCAGCAGCCTCTCGACCGGGACACACAATCAGCCCCAGCATTTT.

This clone was found a few times. This chain joins TRBV7-9 and TRBJ2-7; TRBD1 is a possible D gene (6 bases). The CDR3 spans 15 residues. CDR1 and CDR2 from the germline V gene are SEHNR and FQNEAQ (reference sequence). V shed 2 bases and J shed 3 bases, with 14 bases lying between them. CDR3 bases: TGTGCCAGCAGCTTAACACAGGGTGCCTTCTACGAGCAGTACTTC. Protein sequence: CASSLTQGAFYEQYF.

The V gene is TRBV6-1, the J gene TRBJ1-5; possible D gene TRBD1, 6 bases. V lost 0 bases and J lost 6, with 15 bases in between. CDR1 and CDR2 (germline): MNHNS, SASEGT. The CDR3 totals 16 residues. For the CDR3, the DNA is TGTGCCAGCAGTGAAGCATCGGGGGGCGCGAGTCAGCCCCAGCATTTT. This translates into CASSEASGGASQPQHF.

V gene TRBV18 combines with J gene TRBJ2-5; D is uncertain. Per germline, CDR1 KGHSH and CDR2 LQKENI. The CDR3 runs to 14 residues. Trimming removed 5 bases from V and 2 bases from J, with 12 bases in between. CDR3 DNA: TGTGCCAGCTCAAGGAAAACAGCACAAGAGACCCAGTACTTC. Translated, it gives CASSRKTAQETQYF.

The rearrangement uses TRBV6-5 and TRBJ2-7, with a tentative D call TRBD1 (5 bases). This CDR3 comprises 14 residues. Trimming shortened V by 6 bases and J by 0 bases, and 12 bases separated the two germline ends. The germline gives CDR1 MNHEY, CDR2 SVGAGI. The CDR3 region is CASRDTTPSYEQYF. The CDR3 region has the DNA TGTGCCAGCAGGGACACGACACCCTCCTACGAGCAGTACTTC.

The chain employs TRBV5-1 and TRBJ2-1, with 7 nucleotides matching TRBD1. Germline V gene lookup returns CDR1 SGHRS and CDR2 YFSETQ. CDR3 length: 16 residues. Unmatched junction bases numbered 3, after V lost 0 bases and J lost 0 bases. The CDR3 DNA follows: TGCGCCAGCAGCTTGGATGACAGGGTCTCCTACAATGAGCAGTTCTTC. It specifies CASSLDDRVSYNEQFF. Looking up the rest from reference TRBV5-1 and TRBJ2-1 gives the full variable domain: KAGVTQTPRYLIKTRGQQVTLSCSPISGHRSVSWYQQTPGQGLQFLFEYFSETQRNKGNFPGRFSGRQFSNSRSEMNVSTLELGDSALYLCASSLDDRVSYNEQFFGPGTRLTVL.

The chain's CDR3 is CASSEDRDSRGYTF. The CDR3 region has the DNA TGTGCCAGCAGTGAAGATAGGGACAGTCGCGGCTACACCTTC. The chain joins TRBV6-1 to TRBJ1-2, with 7 nucleotides matching TRBD1. Per the germline V gene, CDR1 is MNHNS and CDR2 is SASEGT. V lost 1 base and J lost 8; bases outside the gene matches: 7. There are 14 residues in the CDR3.

The chain joins TRBV6-2 or TRBV6-3 to TRBJ1-1; D not resolved. Germline CDR1 MNHEY, CDR2 SVGEGT. CDR3 size: 15 residues. V was trimmed by 0 bases and J by 1 base, leaving 9 bases between them. The CDR3 loop is CASSYSRRENTEAFF. CDR3 sequence (DNA): TGTGCCAGCAGTTACTCGAGGAGGGAGAACACTGAAGCTTTCTTT.

The chain links TRBV18 to TRBJ1-2; possible D gene TRBD1, 5 bases. CDR1 KGHSH and CDR2 LQKENI come from the germline V gene. CDR3 length: 16 residues. V was trimmed by 3 bases and J by 5 bases, leaving 19 bases between them. CDR3 residues: CASSPVGQGGAYGYTF. The CDR3 DNA follows: TGTGCCAGCTCACCTGTGGGCCAGGGTGGGGCGTATGGCTACACCTTC.